This T cell receptor (beta chain) is drawn from a study of shared clonotypes between healthy human individuals (TCRdb year 2020). Context from the whole study: The cohort comprised a couple of women and a few men aged 18 to 49 years. Different laboratories and diverse techniques were used to prepare libraries and sequence TCR repertoires, to increase sequencing depth and limit assay-specific biases. To estimate repertoire size and how much clonotypes are shared between individuals, the study performed deep sequencing of blood TCR repertoires from roughly five healthy adults. Between about 0.9 and 9 billion PBMCs per donor were obtained by leukapheresis. For each donor, CD4 naive and CD4 memory were each run on three plates, CD8 naive on two plates, and CD8 memory on one plate. What the work shows at the level of the full study, not this receptor alone: Pairwise subsampling indicated that sequencing depth was expected to affect the degree of clonotype sharing among donors. Larger estimated clonotype richness was generally found for naive subsets than for memory subsets. Because the study included a small number of donors, the genetic and exposure-history diversity represented was limited. Rarefaction of sorted-subset datasets indicated incomplete sequencing despite the large sequencing depth. Sampling was restricted to blood, and TCR repertoires in tissues likely differ from the TCR repertoires found in blood. About 5% of naive CD4, around 3.5% of naive CD8, around 2.3% of memory CD4, and approximately 0.4% of memory CD8 clonotypes were shared across several donors. Compared with non-shared clonotypes, clonotypes shared by all four sorted-subset donors had higher generation probabilities.

CD8 naive samples were obtained by positive selection for CCR7 among CD45RO-negative cells, yielding a CD45RA+CCR7+ population from which TemRA cells were excluded. Donors were healthy HIV-negative adults with no recently reported acute infections or vaccinations. Only Caucasian adults living in Nashville, Tennessee, USA were represented among the donors. After blood collection by leukapheresis, PBMCs were isolated using Ficoll-Histopaque density gradient centrifugation and then cryopreserved in the vapor phase of liquid nitrogen. Analytical flow cytometry was used to check the purity and quantity of each magnetically sorted T cell population. Genomic DNA was isolated from each sorted fraction and quantified by UV absorbance on a Nanodrop 2000c. Using the deep immunoSEQ assay, TCR CDR3 regions were amplified from genomic DNA by multiplex PCR. Extracted genomic DNA from each cell subset was distributed evenly across all wells of several immunoSEQ 96-well plates, and each plate was treated as a replicate. For sorted subsets, about 0.2 ug genomic DNA, equal to 30,000 to 35,000 T cell genomes, was loaded into each replicate PCR. The purified libraries were quantified using a Qubit 3.0 fluorometer, sized with a Bioanalyzer 2100, and then quantified again using the KAPA Library Quantification kit. A separate single-read 150-cycle Illumina NextSeq 550 flow cell was used to sequence each immunoSEQ 96-well plate. Per the source publication's procedure: Because the immunoSEQ output included only junctional sequences and no quality scores, the filtering could not be the same as the filtering used for full-length reads. To assign V/J genes and CDR3, sequences were annotated against IMGT germline references using PyIR, a Python wrapper for IgBLAST v1.9. Any read was removed if the V/J assignment was weak (E-value above 1e-6), the CDR3 was missing, or the read contained stop codons, out-of-frame junctions, or ambiguous translated residues. V3J clonotypes were defined as sequences sharing the same inferred V gene, J gene, and CDR3 amino acid sequence. The percentage overlap between two repertoires was calculated by dividing the number of shared unique clonotypes by the size of the smaller repertoire. Repertoire richness was assessed with RTK rarefaction, the Chao1 estimator, and Recon v2.1 estimates of unobserved clonotypes. Generation probabilities were computed with OLGA for all TCRbeta clonotypes obtained by the gDNA method from a few donors. The immuneACCESS repertoire file appears here via TCRdb, limited to in-frame rearrangements. These files lack a portion of the clones; in checked studies, under half of the deficit traces to unresolved V genes, and the cause of the others is not known. For V, J and clone size, that table is used; D and trimming come from the DNA. This sample is represented by fewer than 800,000 clones; roughly 94% of them were singletons. The ten largest clonotypes hold approximately 24% of the sample.

In the case of this clone: What antigen it recognizes has not been identified. The input lacks base qualities; no much larger clone sits a single base away.

Taken from the germline V gene, the CDR1 and CDR2 loops are WSHSY and SAAADI. Trimming takes 3 bases from V and 2 bases from J, and the germline ends sit 10 bases apart. The CDR3, cysteine through phenylalanine, is 14 amino acids long. The DNA shown is the 42-base CDR3, in frame from base 1. Sequencing was performed on naive CD8+ T cells sorted from blood. The cell subset or site label on this specimen signifies: CD45RA+CCR7+. The origin of this receptor is a man between 25 and 39 years old in good health. Recombination connected TRBV10-2 to TRBJ2-5; no confident D gene assignment can be made. CDR3 loop: CASSDRSTQETQYF. The sequenced DNA is TGCGCCAGCAGTGATCGGTCAACGCAAGAGACCCAGTACTTC.